This T cell receptor (beta chain) was profiled in a study of control samples from healthy donors and cancer patients. CDR3 length equals 15 residues. Germline V CDR1 and CDR2: SGHRS, YFSETQ. Trimming left V 0 bases short and J 5 bases short, with 14 bases between. The repertoire was sequenced with immunoSEQ multiplex PCR; TCRdb's copy has only in-frame clones and lacks some. The sample shows 85,000 to 95,000 clones, roughly 90% of them seen only once. The sample comprised blood. The TCR sequence derives from a woman aged 70 to 79 in good health. The genes are TRBV5-1 and TRBJ1-1; the D gene is possibly TRBD1 (5 bases). Here the CDR3 reads CASSLGRGALTEAFF. CDR3 DNA sequence: TGCGCCAGCAGCTTGGGGCGTGGGGCTCTAACTGAAGCTTTCTTT.